The entry below gives a single TCR beta chain sequence along with its context. The antigen remains unidentified. Other DNA sequences within the sample encode an identical CDR3. The data were obtained in a study of beta chain features in type 1 diabetes. Study outcomes and limitations: VDJ junctions from type 1 diabetes patients carried fewer insertions and larger deletions. Patients with Type 1 diabetes showed moderately but significantly shorter TCRB CDR3s in all four CD4+ subsets. A definitive answer on HLA type influencing TCRB rearrangement was not reached here.

Trimming pared 4 bases from V and 2 bases from J, leaving 5 bases between. The CDR3 length is 11 residues. Germline CDR1 reads SQVTM; CDR2 reads ANQGSEA. As every portion of the isolated RNA was reverse transcribed, the sequencing read expressed TCRB transcripts. Only in-frame clones appear in the TCRdb table, and some are missing; sequencing was by immunoSEQ multiplex PCR. The sample contains some 140,000 clones, 9% of which appear only once. The sequencing sample was made of central memory CD4+ T cells from blood. The V gene is TRBV29-1, the J gene TRBJ2-5; D unclear. This clonotype was obtained from a man younger than 45 with type 1 diabetes. The CDR3 bases are TGCAGCGTTGGGCCTCAAGAGACCCAGTACTTC. It yields the protein CSVGPQETQYF.